This record covers a single T cell receptor (beta chain). This specimen comes from a study of blood T cell repertoires in COVID-19. For the study at large: Researchers got acute and convalescent COVID-19 samples from the United States, Italy and Spain. PBMCs, B-cell-depleted T cells, or T cells were the source of the cDNA or gDNA that made up the material.

Produced via immunoSEQ multiplex PCR; TCRdb's table is partial and in-frame only. The table shows about 210,000 clones, with roughly 85% occurring only once. The CDR3 length is 15 residues. V lost 5 bases and J 6 bases, leaving 17 bases between the germline ends. The V gene's germline CDR1 is MNHEY and CDR2 SMNVEV (reference sequence). Seattle enrolled patients during active infection and tracked them longitudinally. The sequencing sample was made of peripheral blood. The receptor's source is a middle-aged man with COVID-19, enrolled during active disease. The chain uses TRBV27 and TRBJ2-1; TRBD1 is a possible D gene (5 bases). The CDR3 bases are TGTGCCAGCAGTCCCACTCGGACATTGAGCAATGAGCAGTTCTTC. Encoded protein: CASSPTRTLSNEQFF.